This TCR beta chain appears in the sequencing data of a study of early T cells in non-severe SARS-CoV-2 infection. Individual cDNA molecules each received unique molecular identifiers attached to them. TCRdb analysed the 5' RACE reads with MiXCR anew, one entry per CDR3 protein. The top ten clones hold about 3.8% of a sample with 65,000 to 75,000 distinct CDR3 sequences, 11% of them seen once. This clonotype was picked up a small number of times. What it binds is unknown. The CDR3 spans 12 residues. Trimming stripped 2 bases from V and 6 bases from J, with 10 bases between. Germline V gene lookup returns CDR1 DFQATT and CDR2 SNEGSKA (reference sequence). Broader study findings: The study's VDJdb matching favored anti-spike CD8 responses and missed private and CD4 specificities.

Material: whole blood. This chain connects TRBV20-1 to TRBJ1-2; TRBD1 might be the D (6 bases). The sequence came from an adult who was a healthcare worker with PCR-confirmed SARS-CoV-2 infection or an uninfected control (not recorded which). CDR3 sequence reads: CSARRGDNGYTF. The CDR3 region has the DNA TGCAGTGCTAGAAGAGGGGACAATGGCTACACCTTC.